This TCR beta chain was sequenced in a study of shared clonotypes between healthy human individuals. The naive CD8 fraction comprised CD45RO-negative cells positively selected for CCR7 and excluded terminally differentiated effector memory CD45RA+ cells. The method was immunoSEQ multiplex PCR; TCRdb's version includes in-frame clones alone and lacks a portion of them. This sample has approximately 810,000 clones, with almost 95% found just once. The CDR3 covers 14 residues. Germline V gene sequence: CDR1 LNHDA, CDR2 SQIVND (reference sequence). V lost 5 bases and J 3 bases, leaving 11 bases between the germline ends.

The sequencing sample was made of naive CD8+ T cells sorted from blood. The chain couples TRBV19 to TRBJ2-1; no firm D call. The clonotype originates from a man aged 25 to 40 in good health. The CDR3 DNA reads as TGTGCCAGTAGTCCGTGGCTCGACTACAATGAGCAGTTCTTC. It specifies CASSPWLDYNEQFF.